The rows below give T cell receptor beta chains drawn from one sample of a study of OX40 agonist ivuxolimab in advanced cancers. The method was immunoSEQ multiplex PCR; TCRdb's version includes in-frame clones alone and lacks a portion of them. The repertoire holds more than 100,000 clones, 75% to 90% seen once, with around 0.53% in the top ten. Source: CD4+ or CD8+ T cells sorted from blood, taken in a trial of the OX40 agonist ivuxolimab. These receptors originate from an adult with an advanced solid tumor such as melanoma, head and neck, liver or kidney cancer. CDR3s include the opening cysteine and the closing phenylalanine or tryptophan. A D gene is named only where the DNA matches it firmly. The size of a clone is reported for some rows only, either as once, few or many, or as a class for expanded clones.

TRBV10-2,NA,TRBJ2-6,NA,TGCGCCAGCAGTGTTCGAACAGGGAGAATGCAGCCTGGGGCCAACGTCCTGACTTTC,CASSVRTGRMQPGANVLTF
TRBV14,TRBD1,TRBJ1-1,NA,TGTGCCAGCAGCCAGGGACAGGGGGCGACGAGAAGGGACACTGAAGCTTTCTTT,CASSQGQGATRRDTEAFF
TRBV11-2,NA,TRBJ1-1,NA,TGTGCCAGCAGCTTAGCAGGGAGGGGTGGTGAAGCTTTCTTT,CASSLAGRGGEAFF
TRBV5-1,TRBD1,TRBJ1-1,NA,TGCGCCAGCAGCTCGGTCAGGGGGCAGGGCACTGAAGCTTTCTTT,CASSSVRGQGTEAFF
TRBV10-3,NA,TRBJ2-1,few,TGTGCCATCAGTGGGAGCCGAGGGAAGACCTACAATGAGCAGTTCTTC,CAISGSRGKTYNEQFF
TRBV7-2,TRBD1,TRBJ2-5,NA,TGTGCCAGCAGCGAACAAAGGACAGGGCAAGAGACCCAGTACTTC,CASSEQRTGQETQYF
TRBV28,TRBD1,TRBJ1-5,NA,TGTGCCAGCAGTGGCAGGACAGGAGCTGATCAGCCCCAGCATTTT,CASSGRTGADQPQHF
TRBV7-2,NA,TRBJ1-3,NA,TGTGCCAGCAGCGGTACCCCACCCGCCTCTGGAAACACCATATATTTT,CASSGTPPASGNTIYF
TRBV19,NA,TRBJ1-5,NA,TGTGCCAGTAGTCCTCAGAGCAATCAGCCCCAGCATTTT,CASSPQSNQPQHF
TRBV7-8,NA,TRBJ2-3,NA,TGTGCCAGCAGCCGCGGGACAGCCTCTGATACGCAGTATTTT,CASSRGTASDTQYF
TRBV7-2,TRBD1,TRBJ2-1,NA,TGTGCCAGCAGCTTAGCTGGACAGGGAATACCAAACAATGAGCAGTTCTTC,CASSLAGQGIPNNEQFF
TRBV19,TRBD2,TRBJ2-7,NA,TGTGCCAGTAGTACTCTGGGAGGGCACGAGCAGTACTTC,CASSTLGGHEQYF
TRBV18,TRBD2,TRBJ2-1,NA,TGTGCCAGCTCACCGCGACTAGCGGGGCTTGAGCAGTTCTTC,CASSPRLAGLEQFF